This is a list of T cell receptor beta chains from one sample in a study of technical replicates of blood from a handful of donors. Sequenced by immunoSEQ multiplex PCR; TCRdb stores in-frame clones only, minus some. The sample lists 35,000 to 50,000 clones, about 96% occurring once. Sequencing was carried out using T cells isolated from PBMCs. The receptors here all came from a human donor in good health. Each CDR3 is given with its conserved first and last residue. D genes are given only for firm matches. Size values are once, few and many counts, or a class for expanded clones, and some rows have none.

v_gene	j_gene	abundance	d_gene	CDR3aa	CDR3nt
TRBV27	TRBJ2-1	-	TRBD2	CATLAGTRHNEQFF	TGTGCCACTCTAGCGGGGACTCGTCACAATGAGCAGTTCTTC
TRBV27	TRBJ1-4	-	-	CASSAQGLDEKLFF	TGTGCCAGCAGTGCCCAGGGCTTGGATGAAAAACTGTTTTTT
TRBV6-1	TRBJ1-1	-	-	CASGRRVGANTEAFF	TGTGCCAGCGGAAGACGGGTGGGGGCAAACACTGAAGCTTTCTTT
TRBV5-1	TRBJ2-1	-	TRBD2	CASSLASPGGWYEQFF	TGCGCCAGCAGCTTGGCCTCGCCGGGAGGGTGGTATGAGCAGTTCTTC
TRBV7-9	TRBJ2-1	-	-	CASSLGREQFF	TGTGCCAGCAGCTTAGGCCGGGAGCAGTTCTTC
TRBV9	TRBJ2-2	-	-	CASSVGQDTGELFF	TGTGCCAGCAGCGTAGGACAGGACACCGGGGAGCTGTTTTTT
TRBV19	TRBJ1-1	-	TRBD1	CASSPMTGLNTEAFF	TGTGCCAGTAGTCCGATGACAGGGCTGAACACTGAAGCTTTCTTT
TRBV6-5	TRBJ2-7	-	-	CASSYSWSVSNYEQYF	TGTGCCAGCAGTTACTCGTGGAGCGTCTCAAACTACGAGCAGTACTTC
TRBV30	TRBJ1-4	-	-	CAWRGHPQEKLFF	TGTGCCTGGAGGGGACATCCTCAAGAAAAACTGTTTTTT
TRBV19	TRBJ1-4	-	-	CASSTGKSEKLFF	TGTGCCAGTAGCACCGGGAAAAGTGAAAAACTGTTTTTT
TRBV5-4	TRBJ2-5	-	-	CASRRDSLETQYF	TGTGCCAGCAGGCGGGACAGTTTGGAGACCCAGTACTTC
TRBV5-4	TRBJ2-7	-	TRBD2	CASSPELAGSYEQYF	TGTGCCAGCAGTCCGGAGCTAGCGGGCTCCTACGAGCAGTACTTC
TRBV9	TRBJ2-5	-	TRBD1	CASSAEGQGVKTQYF	TGTGCCAGCAGCGCCGAGGGACAGGGGGTGAAGACCCAGTACTTC
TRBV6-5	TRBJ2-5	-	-	CASRLEETQYF	TGTGCCAGCAGATTAGAAGAGACCCAGTACTTC
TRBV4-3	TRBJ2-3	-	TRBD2	CASSQDRTSGRARSDTQYF	TGCGCCAGCAGCCAAGATAGGACTAGCGGGAGGGCCAGGTCAGATACGCAGTATTTT
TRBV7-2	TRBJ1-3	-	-	CASSLWLGDTIYF	TGTGCCAGCAGCTTATGGTTGGGCGACACCATATATTTT
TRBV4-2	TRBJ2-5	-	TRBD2	CASSQGLAGGQETQYF	TGTGCCAGCAGCCAGGGACTAGCGGGGGGACAAGAGACCCAGTACTTC
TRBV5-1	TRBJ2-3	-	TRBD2	CASSRRSSSGSTDTQYF	TGCGCCAGCAGCCGCAGGAGTAGTAGCGGGAGCACAGATACGCAGTATTTT
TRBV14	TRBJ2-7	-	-	CASSQGQGWRSEQYF	TGTGCCAGCAGCCAAGGGCAGGGGTGGAGGTCCGAGCAGTACTTC
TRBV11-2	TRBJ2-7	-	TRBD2	CASRSGLAGVGEQYF	TGTGCCAGCAGATCGGGACTAGCGGGAGTTGGCGAGCAGTACTTC
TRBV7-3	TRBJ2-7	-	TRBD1	CASSLSTGGEQYF	TGTGCCAGCAGCCTAAGTACAGGGGGCGAGCAGTACTTC
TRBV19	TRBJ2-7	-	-	CASSIGGHSTYEQYF	TGTGCCAGTAGTATAGGAGGGCATTCTACCTACGAGCAGTACTTC
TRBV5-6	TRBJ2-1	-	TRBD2	CAGASGSSYNEQFF	TGTGCCGGGGCTAGCGGGAGCTCCTACAATGAGCAGTTCTTC
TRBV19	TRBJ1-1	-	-	CASSVESGTSEAFF	TGTGCCAGTAGTGTTGAATCAGGGACTTCCGAAGCTTTCTTT
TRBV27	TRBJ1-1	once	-	CASSLSAGTEAFF	TGTGCCAGCAGTTTGAGTGCTGGCACTGAAGCTTTCTTT
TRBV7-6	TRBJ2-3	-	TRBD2	CASSPEGTTTVTDTQYF	TGTGCCAGCAGCCCTGAGGGGACTACCACCGTCACAGATACGCAGTATTTT
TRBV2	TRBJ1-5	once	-	CASSPDWDQPQHF	TGTGCCAGCAGTCCGGACTGGGATCAGCCCCAGCATTTT
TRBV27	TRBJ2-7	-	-	CASSRLSSEQYF	TGTGCCAGCAGCAGGCTAAGTAGCGAGCAGTACTTC
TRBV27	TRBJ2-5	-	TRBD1	CASTLKTGGRETQYF	TGTGCCAGCACCCTAAAGACAGGGGGCCGAGAGACCCAGTACTTC
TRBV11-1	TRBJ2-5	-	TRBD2	CASSRLAWETQYF	TGTGCCAGCAGCCGACTAGCTTGGGAGACCCAGTACTTC
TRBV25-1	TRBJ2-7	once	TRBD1	CASSDGQGAYEQYF	TGTGCCAGCAGTGACGGACAGGGGGCCTACGAGCAGTACTTC
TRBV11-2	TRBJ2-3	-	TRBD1	CASSWDRGFLDTQYF	TGTGCCAGCAGCTGGGACAGGGGGTTTTTGGATACGCAGTATTTT
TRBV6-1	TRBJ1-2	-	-	CASSEPQAARGYTF	TGTGCCAGCAGTGAACCCCAGGCCGCACGAGGCTACACCTTC
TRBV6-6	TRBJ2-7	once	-	CPLLAFYEQYF	TGTCCCCTCTTAGCTTTTTACGAGCAGTACTTC
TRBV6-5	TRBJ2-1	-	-	CASSTLYNEQFF	TGTGCCAGCTCCACCCTATACAATGAGCAGTTCTTC